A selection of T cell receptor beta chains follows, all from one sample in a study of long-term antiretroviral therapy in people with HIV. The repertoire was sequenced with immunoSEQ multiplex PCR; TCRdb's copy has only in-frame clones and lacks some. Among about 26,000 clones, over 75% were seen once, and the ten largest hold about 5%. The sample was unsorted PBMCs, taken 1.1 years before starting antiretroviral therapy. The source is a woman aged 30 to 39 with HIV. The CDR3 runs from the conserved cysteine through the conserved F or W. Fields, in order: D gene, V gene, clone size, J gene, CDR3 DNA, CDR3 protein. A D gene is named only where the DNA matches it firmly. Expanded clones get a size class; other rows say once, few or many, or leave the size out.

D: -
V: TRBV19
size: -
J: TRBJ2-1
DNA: TGTGCCAGTAGTATAGGCAGCAGTACCTACAATGAGCAGTTCTTC
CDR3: CASSIGSSTYNEQFF

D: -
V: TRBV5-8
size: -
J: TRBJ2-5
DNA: TGTGCCAGCAGCTTGGGGGGACACCTCCAAGAGACCCAGTACTTC
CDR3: CASSLGGHLQETQYF

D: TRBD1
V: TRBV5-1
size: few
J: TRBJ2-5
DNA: TGCGCCAGCAGCAGGGAACAGGGGGCGGCGGAGACCCAGTACTTC
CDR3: CASSREQGAAETQYF

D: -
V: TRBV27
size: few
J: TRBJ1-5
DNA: TGTGCCAGCAGTTTAACTGGGATCGGACCCCAGCATTTT
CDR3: CASSLTGIGPQHF

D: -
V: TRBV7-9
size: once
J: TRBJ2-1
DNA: TGTGCCAGCAGCTTTGGCGCAAATGAGCAGTTCTTC
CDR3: CASSFGANEQFF

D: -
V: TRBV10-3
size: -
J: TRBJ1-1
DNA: TGTGCCACCGCCCCAAGGGCAGGGATGAACACTGAAGCTTTCTTT
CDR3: CATAPRAGMNTEAFF

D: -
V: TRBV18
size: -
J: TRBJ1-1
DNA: TGTGCCAGCTCACCTTCCCTGATGAACACTGAAGCTTTCTTT
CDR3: CASSPSLMNTEAFF

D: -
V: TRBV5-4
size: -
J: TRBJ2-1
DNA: TGTGCCAGCAGCGTGGAATCCTACAATGAGCAGTTCTTC
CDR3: CASSVESYNEQFF

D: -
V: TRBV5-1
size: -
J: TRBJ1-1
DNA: TGCGCCAGCAGCTTTTCCCCAGGGATGGACACTGAAGCTTTCTTT
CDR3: CASSFSPGMDTEAFF

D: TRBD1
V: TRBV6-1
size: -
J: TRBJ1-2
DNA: TGTGCCAGCAGTAGACAGGGAAACTATGGCTACACCTTC
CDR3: CASSRQGNYGYTF

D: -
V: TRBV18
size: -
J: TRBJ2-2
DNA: TGTGCCAGCTCACCACCGTCAACGAACACCGGGGAGCTGTTTTTT
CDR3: CASSPPSTNTGELFF

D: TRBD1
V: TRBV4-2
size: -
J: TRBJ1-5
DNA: TGTGCCAGCAGCCAGAACCTCGGGGACAGGAGCAATCAGCCCCAGCATTTT
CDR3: CASSQNLGDRSNQPQHF

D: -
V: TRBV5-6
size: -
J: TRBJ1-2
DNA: TGTGCCAGCAGCTTGGGGGGACGTGGTAACTATGGCTACACCTTC
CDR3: CASSLGGRGNYGYTF

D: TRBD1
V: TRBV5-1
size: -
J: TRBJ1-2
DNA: TGCGCCAGCAGCTTGATGACAGGGGAGACGGGCTACACCTTC
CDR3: CASSLMTGETGYTF

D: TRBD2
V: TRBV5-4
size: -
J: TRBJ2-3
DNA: TGTGCCAGCTCACAGCGGGACGGGGGACTACAATATACGCAGTATTTT
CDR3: CASSQRDGGLQYTQYF

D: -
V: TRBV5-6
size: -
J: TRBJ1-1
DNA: TGTGCCAGCAGCGGAAGAGGGCCTGAAGCTTTCTTT
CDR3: CASSGRGPEAFF

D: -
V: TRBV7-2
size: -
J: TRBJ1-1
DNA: TGTGCCAGCAGCTTAGCGAGGGGCCCAGCCAGTGAAGCTTTCTTT
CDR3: CASSLARGPASEAFF

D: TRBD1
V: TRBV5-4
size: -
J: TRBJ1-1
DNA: TGTGCCAGCAGCTTGGGACAGGGGAGTCAACAGGCTGAAGCTTTCTTT
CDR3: CASSLGQGSQQAEAFF

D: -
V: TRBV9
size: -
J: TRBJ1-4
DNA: TGTGCCAGCAGCGTAGAAAGTTACAGGGCGACTAATGAAAAACTGTTTTTT
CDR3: CASSVESYRATNEKLFF

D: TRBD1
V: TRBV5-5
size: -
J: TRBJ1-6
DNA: TGTGCCAGCAAGCCCAGACAGGGTGGATCCTATAATTCACCCCTCCACTTT
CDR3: CASKPRQGGSYNSPLHF

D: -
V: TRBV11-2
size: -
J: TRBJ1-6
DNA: TGTGCCAGCAGCTTAGCACGACGGTCCAATTCACCCCTCCACTTT
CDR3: CASSLARRSNSPLHF

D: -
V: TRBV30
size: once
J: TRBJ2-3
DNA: TGTGCCTGGAATAGGCGGGGAAGCACAGATACGCAGTATTTT
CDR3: CAWNRRGSTDTQYF

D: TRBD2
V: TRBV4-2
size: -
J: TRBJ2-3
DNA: TGTGCCAGCAGCCCTCTACCGGGGGGGCCAGATACGCAGTATTTT
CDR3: CASSPLPGGPDTQYF

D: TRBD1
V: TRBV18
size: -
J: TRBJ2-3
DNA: TGTGCCAGCTCACCATTAATCGGGACAGGGGGCACAGATACGCAGTATTTT
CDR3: CASSPLIGTGGTDTQYF

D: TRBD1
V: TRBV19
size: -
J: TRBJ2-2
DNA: TGTGCCAGTAGAGAGAGACAGGGTTGGACCGGGGAGCTGTTTTTT
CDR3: CASRERQGWTGELFF

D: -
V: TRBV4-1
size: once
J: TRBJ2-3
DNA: TGCGCCAGCAGCCAAGATCTGCGCGGGAGCACAGATACGCAGTATTTT
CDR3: CASSQDLRGSTDTQYF

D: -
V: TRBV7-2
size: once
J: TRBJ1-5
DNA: TGTGCCAGCAGCTTAGTGAATCAGCCCCAGCATTTT
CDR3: CASSLVNQPQHF

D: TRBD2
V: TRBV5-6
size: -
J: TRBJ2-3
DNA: TGTGCCAGCAGCTTGGGGTTAGCGGGGGGCACAGATACGCAGTATTTT
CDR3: CASSLGLAGGTDTQYF

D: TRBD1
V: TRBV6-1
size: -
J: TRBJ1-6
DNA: TGTGCCAGCAGTGAGTCGGCAGGGGGAGGTTCACCCCTCCACTTT
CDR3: CASSESAGGGSPLHF

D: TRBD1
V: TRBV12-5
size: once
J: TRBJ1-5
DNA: TGTGCTAGTGGTTCGCCCCAGGGGGAGGCGATAAGCAATCAGCCCCAGCATTTT
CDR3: CASGSPQGEAISNQPQHF

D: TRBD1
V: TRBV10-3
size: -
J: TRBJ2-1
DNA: TGTGCCATCAGGGGACAGGGAGGGGGCTCCTACAATGAGCAGTTCTTC
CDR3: CAIRGQGGGSYNEQFF

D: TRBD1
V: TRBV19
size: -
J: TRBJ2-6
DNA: TGTGCCAGTAGTAGGCGGACAGGTGGAAACTCTGGGGCCAACGTCCTGACTTTC
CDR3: CASSRRTGGNSGANVLTF

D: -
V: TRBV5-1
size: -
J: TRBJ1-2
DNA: TGCGCCAGCAGCTTGGTATCTGGCCCAGAGAACTATGGCTACACCTTC
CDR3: CASSLVSGPENYGYTF

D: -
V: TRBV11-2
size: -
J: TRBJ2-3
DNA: TGTGCCAGCAGCTTATCCCCAGGGGGAGGACGCACAGATACGCAGTATTTT
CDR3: CASSLSPGGGRTDTQYF

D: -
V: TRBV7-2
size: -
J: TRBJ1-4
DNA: TGTGCCAGCAGCTTAGGGCAGGTGAATGAAAAACTGTTTTTT
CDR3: CASSLGQVNEKLFF

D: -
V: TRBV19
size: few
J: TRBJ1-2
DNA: TGTGCCAGTAGTTCGCGGGCAGACCCACTCCACTATGGCTACACCTTC
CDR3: CASSSRADPLHYGYTF

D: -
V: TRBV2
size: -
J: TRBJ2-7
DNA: TGTGCCAGCAGTGAGGCCTACGAGCAGTACTTC
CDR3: CASSEAYEQYF

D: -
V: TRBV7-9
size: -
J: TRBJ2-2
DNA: TGTGCCAGCAGCGTAGACAGTCACACCGGGGAGCTGTTTTTT
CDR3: CASSVDSHTGELFF